Listed here are 9 T cell receptor beta chains from one sample, sequenced in a study of shared clonotypes between healthy human individuals. Clones were read by immunoSEQ multiplex PCR, and TCRdb kept only the in-frame ones, dropping some. The sample lists roughly 2,300,000 clones, 85% to 95% occurring once. The sequenced sample consisted of naive CD4+ T cells from PBMCs. As for subset: CD45RA+ positively selected. Receptors originate from a man in his late teens or twenties in good health. Some clones in this sample may be carry-over from other donors' samples.

The chain recombines TRBV5-1 with TRBJ2-1, with a weak D call TRBD1 (5 bases). The CDR3 runs 15 residues. Germline V gene lookup returns CDR1 SGHRS and CDR2 YFSETQ. The V and J ends lost 0 bases and 3 bases respectively, with 10 bases between them. This CDR3 is CASSLGQLRYNEQFF. Written as DNA, the CDR3 is TGCGCCAGCAGCTTGGGACAGTTACGCTACAATGAGCAGTTCTTC.

V and J are TRBV5-1 and TRBJ2-7; TRBD1 is a possible D gene (5 bases). Germline CDR1 and CDR2: SGHRS and YFSETQ. Deletions cut 0 bases from V and 0 bases from J, with 10 bases between. The CDR3 runs to 15 residues. CDR3 amino acids: CASSLAGQFSYEQYF. The CDR3 bases are TGCGCCAGCAGCTTGGCTGGACAATTCTCCTACGAGCAGTACTTC. The entire variable domain, with the rest obtained from reference TRBV5-1 and TRBJ2-7, is as follows: KAGVTQTPRYLIKTRGQQVTLSCSPISGHRSVSWYQQTPGQGLQFLFEYFSETQRNKGNFPGRFSGRQFSNSRSEMNVSTLELGDSALYLCASSLAGQFSYEQYFGPGTRLTVT.

The V call is TRBV2, the J call TRBJ2-7; TRBD2 agrees at 12 bases. The CDR3 runs to 15 residues. V shed 4 bases and J 2 bases; nucleotides not matched to a gene: 3. Germline CDR1 and CDR2: SNHLY and FYNNEI. In DNA form, the CDR3 reads TGTGCCAGCAGTGGGACTAGCGGGAAGACCTACGAGCAGTACTTC. Its translation is CASSGTSGKTYEQYF.

V is TRBV5-4 and J is TRBJ2-2; perhaps D is TRBD1 or TRBD2 (5 bases each). The germline V gene encodes CDR1 SGHNT and CDR2 YYREEE (reference sequence). The germline V and J ends were trimmed by 10 bases and 0 bases, with 16 bases remaining between them. This CDR3 is 15 amino acids long. CDR3: CAASGAPANTGELFF. In DNA form, the CDR3 reads TGTGCCGCATCCGGGGCACCTGCGAACACCGGGGAGCTGTTTTTT.

The chain uses TRBV18 and TRBJ1-1, with a possible D match to TRBD1 (6 bases). With 3 bases removed from V and 4 bases from J, the gap between germline ends came to 18 bases. CDR1 and CDR2 from the germline V gene are KGHSH and LQKENI. The CDR3 consists of 16 residues. CDR3 DNA: TGTGCCAGCTCACCCCTGGGGGGGGCGGAGGGCACTGAAGCTTTCTTT. Translating gives CASSPLGGAEGTEAFF.

In this sample, this clone turned up once. The chain recombines TRBV5-1 with TRBJ2-5; 8 nucleotides line up with TRBD1. The CDR3 length is 14 residues. Germline loops: CDR1 SGHRS, CDR2 YFSETQ. The junction had 7 bases not matched to a gene; V was cut back by 5 bases and J by 4 bases. CDR3 coding DNA: TGCGCCAGCAGGATACAGGGGGTTGGAGAGACCCAGTACTTC. Translating it yields CASRIQGVGETQYF.

This chain uses TRBV10-3 with TRBJ1-2, with a weak D call TRBD1 (6 bases). Trimming cost V 6 bases and J 0 bases, with 17 bases left between them. Germline V lookup: CDR1 ENHRY, CDR2 SYGVKD. The CDR3 has 16 amino acids. In nucleotides, the CDR3 is TGTGCCATCAGCCCGGGCCAGGGGCGAACTAACTATGGCTACACCTTC. Its protein product is CAISPGQGRTNYGYTF.

V usage is TRBV5-1 and J usage is TRBJ2-1; no definite D call. V lost 0 bases and J 3 bases, leaving 10 bases between the germline ends. Germline assignment: CDR1 SGHRS and CDR2 YFSETQ. This CDR3 region has 15 residues. The CDR3 loop reads CASSLATAIYNEQFF. CDR3 DNA: TGCGCCAGCAGCTTGGCCACAGCAATCTACAATGAGCAGTTCTTC.

This clone was found a few times. The chain carries TRBV18 and TRBJ1-5; a possible D gene is TRBD1 (5 bases). The CDR3 sequence is 15 residues long. Germline V gene data show CDR1 as KGHSH and CDR2 as LQKENI. V dropped 1 base and J dropped 6 bases, with 13 bases sitting between them. The chain's CDR3 is CASSPLVNGGQPQHF. CDR3 bases: TGTGCCAGCTCACCACTCGTTAATGGGGGTCAGCCCCAGCATTTT. Together with reference TRBV18 and TRBJ1-5, the CDR3 gives the full variable domain: NAGVMQNPRHLVRRRGQEARLRCSPMKGHSHVYWYRQLPEEGLKFMVYLQKENIIDESGMPKERFSAEFPKEGPSILRIQQVVRGDSAAYFCASSPLVNGGQPQHFGDGTRLSIL.